This TCR beta chain was identified during a study of shared clonotypes between healthy human individuals. Study as a whole: Researchers assigned three CD4 naive, three CD4 memory, two CD8 naive and one CD8 memory plate to each donor.

The data were produced by immunoSEQ multiplex PCR, yet TCRdb's version contains in-frame clones alone and is incomplete. The sample lists some 1 million clones, approximately 76% occurring once. With respect to this clone: Its antigen is unidentified.

CDR3 length equals 12 residues. Germline V gene sequence: CDR1 ENHRY, CDR2 SYGVKD. J gave up 5 bases and V 4 bases, and 2 bases lay outside the gene matches. Study observations and caveats: A reduction in generation probabilities was seen for non-shared clonotypes relative to those shared by all four donors.

Material for sequencing was memory CD4+ T cells sorted from blood. Subset defined: CD45RA-negative fraction. This chain joins TRBV10-3 and TRBJ2-7, with 7 bases that match TRBD2. The receptor comes from a man between 18 and 35 years old in good health. CDR3: CAISGGGHEQYF. DNA of the CDR3: TGTGCCATCAGTGGGGGGGGTCACGAGCAGTACTTC.